The entry below gives a single TCR beta chain sequence along with its context. Antigen unknown. Here immunoSEQ multiplex PCR was the method, and the copy in TCRdb shows in-frame clones only, minus some. Here the sample spans roughly 25,000 clones, roughly nine tenths being singletons. The record originates from a study of T cells in localized non-small cell lung cancer. Findings and limits, study-wide: Sequencing covered just one tumor region, so heterogeneity cannot be ruled out.

With 5 bases clipped from V and 1 base from J, the junction kept 13 bases outside the gene matches. Per the germline V gene, CDR1 is MDHEN and CDR2 is SYDVKM. The CDR3 loop spans 17 amino acids. The source was peripheral blood, collected before any cancer treatment. The receptor was isolated from a female donor of 60 years or more with stage II squamous cell lung carcinoma. The rearrangement links TRBV28 to TRBJ1-1, with 7 bases lining up with TRBD1. CDR3 sequence (DNA): TGTGCCAGCAGTACCCGGGACAGAACTACCCCGAACACTGAAGCTTTCTTT. It encodes CASSTRDRTTPNTEAFF.